Sequencing of this T cell receptor (beta chain) was carried out in a study of blood T cell repertoires in COVID-19. Assay: immunoSEQ multiplex PCR; the TCRdb copy retains only in-frame clones and omits some. The repertoire holds 200,000 or so clones, with about 88% as singletons. V lost 6 bases, J lost 9 bases, and 9 bases lay in between. The CDR3 sequence is 11 residues long. In germline, CDR1 is MNHEY, CDR2 SVGAGI. The TCR sequence derives from a woman aged 25 to 39 who had recovered from COVID-19. The rearrangement links TRBV6-5 to TRBJ1-5, with D perhaps matching TRBD1 (6 bases). The sample comprised PBMCs or T cells enriched from blood (not recorded which). The CDR3 sequence: CASRGAGPQHF. The DNA of the CDR3 is TGTGCCAGCAGGGGGGCGGGGCCCCAGCATTTT.